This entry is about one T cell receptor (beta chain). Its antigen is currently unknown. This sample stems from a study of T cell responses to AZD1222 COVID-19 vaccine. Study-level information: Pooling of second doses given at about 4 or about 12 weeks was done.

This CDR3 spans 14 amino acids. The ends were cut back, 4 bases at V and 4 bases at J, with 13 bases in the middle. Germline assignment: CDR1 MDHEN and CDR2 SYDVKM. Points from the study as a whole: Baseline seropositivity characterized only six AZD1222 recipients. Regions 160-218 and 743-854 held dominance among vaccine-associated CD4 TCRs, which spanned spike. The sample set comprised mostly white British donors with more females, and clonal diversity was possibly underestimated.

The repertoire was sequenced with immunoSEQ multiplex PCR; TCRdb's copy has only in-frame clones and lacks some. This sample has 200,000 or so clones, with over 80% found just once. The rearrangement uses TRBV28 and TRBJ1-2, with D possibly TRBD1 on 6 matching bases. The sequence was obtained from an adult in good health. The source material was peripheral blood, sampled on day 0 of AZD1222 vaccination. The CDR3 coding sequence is TGTGCCAGCAGTTCCGGACAGTCGGGCTATGGCTACACCTTC. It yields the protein CASSSGQSGYGYTF.